Listed below are T cell receptor beta chains from one sample, sequenced in a study of T cell changes during pregnancy in multiple sclerosis. Repertoires were generated with immunoSEQ multiplex PCR, while TCRdb's copy carries only in-frame clones and drops some. Of about 29,000 clones in the sample, around 91% were seen once. This material consisted of CD8+ T cells from peripheral blood mononuclear cells, taken after pregnancy. The receptors come from a female donor with multiple sclerosis, enrolled in a pregnancy study. CDR3s include the opening cysteine and the closing phenylalanine or tryptophan. Fields, in order: CDR3 length, D gene, clone size, J gene, V gene, CDR3 DNA, CDR3 protein. The D gene is left open where the match is weak. Size is stated for part of the rows, as once, few or many counts, or as a class when the clone is expanded.

16 | TRBD2 | . | TRBJ2-5 | TRBV29-1 | TGCAGCGTTGAACCACTAGCGGCACTCGAGCAAGAGACCCAGTACTTC | CSVEPLAALEQETQYF
15 | TRBD2 | . | TRBJ2-1 | TRBV6-4 | TGTGCCAGCTCCGAGGTCGGCGGGAGTAACAATGAGCAGTTCTTC | CASSEVGGSNNEQFF
13 | . | . | TRBJ1-2 | TRBV5-1 | TGCGCCAGCAGCTTGGGGGACACTGAAGGCTACACCTTC | CASSLGDTEGYTF
14 | TRBD2 | . | TRBJ2-1 | TRBV6-5 | TGTGCCAGCAGCTCAGGACTAGCGCCCAATGAGCAGTTCTTC | CASSSGLAPNEQFF
14 | TRBD1 | . | TRBJ2-5 | TRBV9 | TGTGCCAGCAGCCCACAGGGGGCGGAAGAGACCCAGTACTTC | CASSPQGAEETQYF
17 | . | . | TRBJ2-1 | TRBV21-1 | TGTGCCAGCAGCAATGAGGCGGGGCGCCCTACCTACAATGAGCAGTTCTTC | CASSNEAGRPTYNEQFF
14 | TRBD1 | . | TRBJ2-7 | TRBV27 | TGTGCCAGCAGTTTTTGGGACAGGGTCTACGAGCAGTACTTC | CASSFWDRVYEQYF
12 | . | few | TRBJ1-1 | TRBV7-2 | TGTGCCAGCAGCTTCGGGGTCACTGAAGCTTTCTTT | CASSFGVTEAFF
15 | . | . | TRBJ2-1 | TRBV11-2 | TGTGCCAGCAGCTTAGACTGGACGGAGGTAAATGAGCAGTTCTTC | CASSLDWTEVNEQFF
16 | . | . | TRBJ2-1 | TRBV4-3 | TGCGCCAGCAGCCGCCTTAGCGACTACCCTTACAATGAGCAGTTCTTC | CASSRLSDYPYNEQFF
16 | TRBD2 | . | TRBJ2-7 | TRBV4-3 | TGCGCCAGCAGCCAAGATCACCCGGGAGGGTCCTACGAGCAGTACTTC | CASSQDHPGGSYEQYF
11 | . | . | TRBJ2-1 | TRBV5-4 | TGTGCCAGCAACTGGGCCGGATGGGAGTTCTTC | CASNWAGWEFF
17 | . | . | TRBJ2-2 | TRBV28 | TGTGCCAGCAGCCCCACTGTTCTTGTACTAGAAACGGGGGAGCTGTTTTTT | CASSPTVLVLETGELFF
13 | . | . | TRBJ2-7 | TRBV30 | TGTGCCTGGTGCCCAACAGGGTCCGGCGAGCAGTACTTC | CAWCPTGSGEQYF
14 | . | . | TRBJ1-2 | TRBV27 | TGTGCCAGCAGTTTTAATCCCAGGGTGGATGGCTACACCTTC | CASSFNPRVDGYTF
15 | TRBD2 | once | TRBJ2-1 | TRBV7-2 | TGTGCCAGCACCATTAGCGGGAGCTCCTACAATGAGCAGTTCTTC | CASTISGSSYNEQFF
15 | TRBD1 | . | TRBJ2-5 | TRBV15 | TGTGCCACCAGCAGAGATCAGGGGGCAGAGGAGACCCAGTACTTC | CATSRDQGAEETQYF
15 | TRBD2 | . | TRBJ2-1 | TRBV27 | TGTGCCAGCAGTTTTTCGGGAGGGTCGTACAATGAGCAGTTCTTC | CASSFSGGSYNEQFF
15 | TRBD2 | . | TRBJ2-1 | TRBV6-5 | TGTGCCAGCAGTTTTAGCGGGAGCTCCTACAATGAGCAGTTCTTC | CASSFSGSSYNEQFF
14 | TRBD1 | . | TRBJ2-7 | TRBV28 | TGTGCCAGCAGAAATCCGGACAGGAGCTACGAGCAGTACTTC | CASRNPDRSYEQYF
17 | . | . | TRBJ1-2 | TRBV5-5 | TGTGCCAGCAGCAGCCGGGAACCGCCAAGGGCTGACTATGGCTACACCTTC | CASSSREPPRADYGYTF
14 | TRBD1 | . | TRBJ2-7 | TRBV15 | TGTGCCACCAGCTTAGGACAGGGGATTTACGAGCAGTACTTC | CATSLGQGIYEQYF